The rows below give T cell receptor beta chains drawn from one sample of a study of blood T cell repertoires in COVID-19. Sequenced by immunoSEQ multiplex PCR; TCRdb stores in-frame clones only, minus some. Seen here are tens of thousands of clones, about four fifths observed once, and the top ten hold about 14%. The sequenced sample consisted of peripheral blood. All receptors derive from a man aged 50 or older with COVID-19, enrolled during active disease. Both conserved end residues are part of each CDR3. A D gene is named only where the DNA matches it firmly. Clone size is not always given. Where it is, it says once, few, many or a class for expanded clones.

clone size: NA; V gene: TRBV7-6; D gene: NA; J gene: TRBJ1-2; CDR3 DNA: TGTGCCAGCAGCCCCGACAGTAACTATGGCTACACCTTC; CDR3 protein: CASSPDSNYGYTF
clone size: NA; V gene: TRBV6-5; D gene: NA; J gene: TRBJ1-1; CDR3 DNA: TGTGCCAGCAGGCACGGGGTATTCGGCTCTGAGGCTTTCTTT; CDR3 protein: CASRHGVFGSEAFF
clone size: few; V gene: TRBV9; D gene: NA; J gene: TRBJ1-2; CDR3 DNA: TGTGCCAGCAGCGACGGTGGGCTTTTGGATGGCTACACCTTC; CDR3 protein: CASSDGGLLDGYTF
clone size: NA; V gene: TRBV21-1; D gene: NA; J gene: TRBJ1-6; CDR3 DNA: TGTGCCAGCAGCAGACAGGGGGAGTGTTCTAATTCACCCCTCCACTTT; CDR3 protein: CASSRQGECSNSPLHF
clone size: NA; V gene: TRBV7-8; D gene: NA; J gene: TRBJ2-7; CDR3 DNA: TGTGCCAGCAGCCTGCGGGACCGCGAAACCTACGAGCAGTACTTC; CDR3 protein: CASSLRDRETYEQYF
clone size: medium-sized; V gene: TRBV12-5; D gene: NA; J gene: TRBJ1-2; CDR3 DNA: TGTGCTAGTGGTTTGGCTACCGATATCGGGAGTCGTGGCTACACCTTC; CDR3 protein: CASGLATDIGSRGYTF
clone size: NA; V gene: TRBV7-9; D gene: TRBD1; J gene: TRBJ1-2; CDR3 DNA: TGTGCCAGCAGCGGACAGGGGGGTGGCTACACCTTC; CDR3 protein: CASSGQGGGYTF
clone size: NA; V gene: TRBV6-5; D gene: TRBD1; J gene: TRBJ2-7; CDR3 DNA: TGTGCCAGCAGTTACTCGACAGGGAAGCCCTACGAGCAGTACTTC; CDR3 protein: CASSYSTGKPYEQYF
clone size: NA; V gene: TRBV12-3/TRBV12-4; D gene: NA; J gene: TRBJ1-6; CDR3 DNA: TGTGCCAGCTCCCTGGGGACATCAACACCCCTCCACTTT; CDR3 protein: CASSLGTSTPLHF
clone size: NA; V gene: TRBV4-3; D gene: TRBD1; J gene: TRBJ1-1; CDR3 DNA: TGCGCCAGCAGCCTGGTAGGGGGCCCCATGAACACTGAAGCTTTCTTT; CDR3 protein: CASSLVGGPMNTEAFF
clone size: NA; V gene: TRBV7-2; D gene: NA; J gene: TRBJ2-1; CDR3 DNA: TGTGCCAGCAGCTTAGAGCTGCAGGCAGTGCAGTTCTTC; CDR3 protein: CASSLELQAVQFF
clone size: medium-sized; V gene: TRBV7-9; D gene: NA; J gene: TRBJ1-6; CDR3 DNA: TGTGCCAGCAGGTCAACAGGAAATTCACCCCTCCACTTT; CDR3 protein: CASRSTGNSPLHF
clone size: NA; V gene: TRBV4-2; D gene: TRBD2; J gene: TRBJ2-7; CDR3 DNA: TGTGCCAGCAGCCGGACCATAGCGGGGGGGATCTACGAGCAGTACTTC; CDR3 protein: CASSRTIAGGIYEQYF
clone size: once; V gene: TRBV25-1; D gene: TRBD1; J gene: TRBJ2-7; CDR3 DNA: TGTGCCAGCAGTGACCCGGGACAGGGGGTCAACGAGCAGTACTTC; CDR3 protein: CASSDPGQGVNEQYF
clone size: NA; V gene: TRBV5-4; D gene: TRBD1; J gene: TRBJ1-2; CDR3 DNA: TGTGCCAGCAGCCCCGGACAGGGATCCTATGGCTACACCTTC; CDR3 protein: CASSPGQGSYGYTF
clone size: NA; V gene: TRBV16; D gene: NA; J gene: TRBJ2-2; CDR3 DNA: TGTGCCAGCAGCCCTCGATTTCAGGGGACCGGGGAGCTGTTTTTT; CDR3 protein: CASSPRFQGTGELFF